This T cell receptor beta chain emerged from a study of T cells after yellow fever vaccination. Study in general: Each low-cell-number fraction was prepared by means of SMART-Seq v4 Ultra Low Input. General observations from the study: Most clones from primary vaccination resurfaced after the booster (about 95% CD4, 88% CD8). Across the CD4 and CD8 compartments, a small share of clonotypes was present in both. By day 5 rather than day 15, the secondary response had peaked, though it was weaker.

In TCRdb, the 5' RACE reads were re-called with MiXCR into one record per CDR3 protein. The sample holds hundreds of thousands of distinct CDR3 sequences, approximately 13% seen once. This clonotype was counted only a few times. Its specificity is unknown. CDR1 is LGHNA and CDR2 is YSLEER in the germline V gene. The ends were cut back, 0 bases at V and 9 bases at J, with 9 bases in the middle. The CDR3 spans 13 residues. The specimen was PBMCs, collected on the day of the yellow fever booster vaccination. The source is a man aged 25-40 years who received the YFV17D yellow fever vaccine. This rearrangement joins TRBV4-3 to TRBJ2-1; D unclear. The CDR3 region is CASSQDRTPEQFF. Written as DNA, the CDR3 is TGCGCCAGCAGCCAAGATAGGACGCCTGAGCAGTTCTTC.